The entry below describes one T cell receptor (beta chain). Its specificity is unknown. This CDR3 comprises 18 residues. Germline V gives CDR1 SGHVS, CDR2 FQNEAQ. Unmatched junction bases numbered 11, after V lost 3 bases and J lost 2 bases. The data belong to a study of T-cell memory formation after mild COVID-19. Study-wide results and caveats: Still unconfirmed is whether the second-wave clones peaking on day 37 recognized SARS-CoV-2.

One entry per CDR3 protein results from TCRdb running MiXCR on the 5' RACE reads. The data hold a few hundred thousand distinct CDR3 sequences, with roughly 16% observed a single time. The TCR comes from a young man who had mild COVID-19 (a few samples of this study predate the infection). Cell type and time point are not known. V gene TRBV7-8 combines with J gene TRBJ2-3; 10 bases map to TRBD2. The sample comprised PBMCs or a T cell subset sorted from them (not recorded which). The CDR3 nucleotides read TGTGCCAGCAGCTTGATAGTAGCGGGGGGTACTATCACAGATACGCAGTATTTT. Amino acids: CASSLIVAGGTITDTQYF.